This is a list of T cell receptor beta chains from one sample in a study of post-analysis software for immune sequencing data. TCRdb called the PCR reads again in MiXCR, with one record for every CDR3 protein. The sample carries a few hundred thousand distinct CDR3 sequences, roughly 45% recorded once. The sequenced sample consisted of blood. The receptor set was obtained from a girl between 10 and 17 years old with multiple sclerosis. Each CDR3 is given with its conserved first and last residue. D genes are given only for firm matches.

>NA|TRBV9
CASSPGVGVETQYF
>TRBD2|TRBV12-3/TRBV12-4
CASSCGGRTDMQYF
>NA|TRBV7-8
CASSQLRTQFQETQYF
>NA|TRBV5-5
CASSPPQGSYNEQFF
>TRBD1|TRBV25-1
CASSEMGWGTGNEKLFF
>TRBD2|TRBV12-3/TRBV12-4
CASSNSGRADEQYF
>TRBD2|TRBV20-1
CSARDYYTDTQYF
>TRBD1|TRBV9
CASSVDGQGVNEQYF
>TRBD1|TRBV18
CASSGSPGQGAEQYF
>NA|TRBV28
CASLRADEQYF
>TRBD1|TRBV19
CASSIGTAETQYF
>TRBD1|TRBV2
CASSDLRGQTDTQYF
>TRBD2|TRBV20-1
CSASTAGGPHEQFF
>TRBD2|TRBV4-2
CASSDSGSADTQYF
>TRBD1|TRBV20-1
CSAQRDRSYSNQPQHF
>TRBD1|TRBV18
CASSRTGSYGYTF
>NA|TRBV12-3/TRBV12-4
CASSFATYNEQFF
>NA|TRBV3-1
CASSQEVGGGEGYTF
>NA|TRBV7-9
CASTSDVSYEQYF
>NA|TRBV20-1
CSATSSSAQSYNEQFF
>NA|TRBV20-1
CSARDRLAAYEQYF
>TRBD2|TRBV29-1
CSVGLAVEGGEQYF
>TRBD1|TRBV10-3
CAISGQGYEQFF
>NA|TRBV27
CAGSWDGLDNEQFF
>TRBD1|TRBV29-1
CSAEGLDRVIDTQYF
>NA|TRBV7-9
CASSLAFVPSLDYEQYF
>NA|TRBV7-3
CASSPGGRPYEQYF
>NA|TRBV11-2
CASSSRLGSTDTQYF
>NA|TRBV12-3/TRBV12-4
CATTGDYGCTF